This T cell receptor (beta chain) was profiled in a study of cytomegalovirus exposure and HLA in healthy donors. Study-wide findings and caveats: Most TCR sequences were seen very rarely across donors, but some public TCRs occurred in many. A classifier reportedly called cytomegalovirus status with high sensitivity and specificity. Cytomegalovirus-associated TCR beta chains were listed, numbering roughly 150. Three chains linked to CMV were shown in vitro to be specific for CMV antigens.

Remarks on this clone: Its cognate antigen is unknown.

The germline V and J ends were trimmed by 3 bases and 5 bases, with 16 bases remaining between them. Germline V gives CDR1 LNHDA, CDR2 SQIVND (reference sequence). The CDR3 covers 15 residues. TCRdb keeps only in-frame clones here, not all; method: immunoSEQ multiplex PCR. The table has some 60,000 clones, approximately 96% seen once. The source of this sequence is a man younger than 30 in good health and CMV-seropositive. The rearrangement joins TRBV19 to TRBJ1-1, with TRBD1 as a possible D gene (6 bases). Source material: PBMCs. The CDR3 loop is CASSIGRGDRTEAFF. The CDR3 DNA sequence: TGTGCCAGTAGTATTGGGAGGGGGGATCGGACTGAAGCTTTCTTT.